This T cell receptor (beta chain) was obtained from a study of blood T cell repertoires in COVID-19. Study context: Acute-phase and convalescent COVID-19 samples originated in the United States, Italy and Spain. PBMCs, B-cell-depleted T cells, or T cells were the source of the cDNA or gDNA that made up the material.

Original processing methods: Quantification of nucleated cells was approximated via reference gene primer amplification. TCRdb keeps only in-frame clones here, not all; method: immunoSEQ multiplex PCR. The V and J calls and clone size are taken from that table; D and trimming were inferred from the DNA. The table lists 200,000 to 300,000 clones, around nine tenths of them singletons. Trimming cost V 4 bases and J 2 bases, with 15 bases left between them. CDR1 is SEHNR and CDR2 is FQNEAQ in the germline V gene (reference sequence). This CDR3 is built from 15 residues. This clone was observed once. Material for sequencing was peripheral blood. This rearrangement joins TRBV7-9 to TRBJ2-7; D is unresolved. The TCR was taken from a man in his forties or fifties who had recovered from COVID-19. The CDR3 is CASSSKIAAPYEQYF. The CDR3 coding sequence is TGTGCCAGCAGCTCCAAGATAGCCGCTCCCTACGAGCAGTACTTC.